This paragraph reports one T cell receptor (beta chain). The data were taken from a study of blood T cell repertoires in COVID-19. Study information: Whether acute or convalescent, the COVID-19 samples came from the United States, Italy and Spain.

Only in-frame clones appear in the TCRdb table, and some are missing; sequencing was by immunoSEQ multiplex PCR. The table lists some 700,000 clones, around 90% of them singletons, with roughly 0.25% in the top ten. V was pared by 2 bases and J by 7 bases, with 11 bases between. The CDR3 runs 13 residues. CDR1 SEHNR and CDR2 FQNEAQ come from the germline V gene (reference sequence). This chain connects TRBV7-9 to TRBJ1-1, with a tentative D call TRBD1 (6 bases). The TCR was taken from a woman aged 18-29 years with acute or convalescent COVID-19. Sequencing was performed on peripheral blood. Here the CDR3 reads CASSLQGLGEAFF. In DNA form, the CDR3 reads TGTGCCAGCAGCTTACAGGGGTTGGGTGAAGCTTTCTTT.